The clone carrying this TCR beta chain was observed many times. J was trimmed by 6 bases and V by 4 bases; bases with no gene match: 0. The CDR3 is 13 residues long. Germline-derived CDR1 and CDR2 are ENHRY and SYGVKD. All TCR cDNA molecules were individually tagged with a unique molecular identifier. TCRdb processed the 5' RACE reads anew with MiXCR; each CDR3 protein has one entry. Of under 30,000 distinct CDR3 sequences listed, around 5.8% are singletons. Time point indicated: blood at routine non-recurrence follow-up after resection. Sequencing of whole RNA from tumor, nontumor lung or frozen PBMC involved no sorting. The sample is drawn from a study of spatial heterogeneity in lung cancer. The wider study: Untreated early-stage non-small cell lung cancer patients, approximately 76 in total, were the donors. Where present, follow-up PBMC were sequenced a median of roughly two years after resection.

The rearrangement uses TRBV10-3 and TRBJ2-1; 10 nucleotides line up with TRBD2. The TCR was taken from a male donor with early-stage non-small cell lung cancer. The input for sequencing was PBMCs, taken at follow-up. The CDR3 region has the DNA TGTGCCATCAGTGGACTAGCGGGCAATGAGCAGTTCTTC. It specifies CAISGLAGNEQFF.